This T cell receptor beta chain is from a study of glioma-infiltrating T cells. General study points: Gliomas, especially low-grade, showed above-expected tissue-blood divergence; non-neoplastic patients showed below. Very few CDR3 sequences were shared between tissue and blood.

The iRepertoire nested amplicon-rescue multiplex PCR amplified TCR alpha and beta CDR3s from RNA. Input was about 95-400 ng of tissue mRNA or PBMC total RNA. TCRdb called the multiplex PCR reads again in MiXCR, with one record for every CDR3 protein. The data contain roughly 200,000 distinct CDR3 sequences, 30% to 40% of them seen just once; the ten biggest clones take up around 21%. Trimming left V 6 bases short and J 8 bases short, with 19 bases between. From germline, CDR1 is MDHEN and CDR2 SYDVKM. This CDR3 has 14 residues. This clonotype was counted ten times or more. Antigen unknown. The chain uses TRBV28 and TRBJ1-2; D is perhaps TRBD1 (5 bases). Sequences were obtained from glioma tissue, nonneoplastic brain tissue, or PBMCs (not recorded which). This TCR was sampled from a human donor with low-grade glioma or glioblastoma, undergoing nonglioma brain surgery, or in good health (not recorded which). For the CDR3, the DNA is TGTGCCAGCAGACTTGGGGCAGGGTCTTCGGGCTACACCTTC. It translates to CASRLGAGSSGYTF.